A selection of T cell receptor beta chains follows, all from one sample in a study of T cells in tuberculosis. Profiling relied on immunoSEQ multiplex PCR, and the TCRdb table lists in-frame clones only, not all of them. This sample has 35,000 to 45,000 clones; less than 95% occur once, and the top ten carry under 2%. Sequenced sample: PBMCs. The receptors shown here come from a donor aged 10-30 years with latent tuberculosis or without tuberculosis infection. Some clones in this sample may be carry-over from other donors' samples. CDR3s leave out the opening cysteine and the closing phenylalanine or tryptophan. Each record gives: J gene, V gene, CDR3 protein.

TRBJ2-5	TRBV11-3	ASSHRDREETQY
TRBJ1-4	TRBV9	ASSVGGDYFNEKLF
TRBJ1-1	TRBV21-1	ASSDDIGGNTEAF
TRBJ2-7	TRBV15	ATSRTHSGRAYEQY
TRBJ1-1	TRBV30	AWNFGTANTEAF
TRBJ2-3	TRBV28	ASSPLAGGRTDTQY
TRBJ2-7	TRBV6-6	ASSYPSTVVDEQY
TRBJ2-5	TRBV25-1	ASSEGGSDTRYQETQY
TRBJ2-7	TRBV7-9	ASSRDSASYEQY
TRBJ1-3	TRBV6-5	ASVSGNTIY
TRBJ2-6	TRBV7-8	ASSLGSSGLPSGANVLT
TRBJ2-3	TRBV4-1	ASSQDWGTGFTDTQY
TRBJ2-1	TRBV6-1	ASSSSGNPRDEQF
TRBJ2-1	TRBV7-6	ASSLASSEGGSYNEQF
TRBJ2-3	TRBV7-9	ASSLYGDTQY
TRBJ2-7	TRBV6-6	ASTNGDRAYEQY
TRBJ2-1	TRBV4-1	ASSQESLKAAANYNEQF
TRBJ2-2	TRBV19	ASRHLQREGTGELF
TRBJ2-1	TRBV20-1	SAREVGEQF
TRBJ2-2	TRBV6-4	ASKTEGGNTGELF
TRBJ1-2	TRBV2	ASSPDNNYGYT
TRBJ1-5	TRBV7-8	ASSPRQTGALQPQH
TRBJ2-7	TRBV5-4	ASSILRVNNDEQY
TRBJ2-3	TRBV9	ASSPMFSGAGVGDTQY
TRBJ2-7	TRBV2	ASSEGMREGPSYEQY
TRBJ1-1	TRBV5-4	ASGYDRNTEAF
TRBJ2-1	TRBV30	AWSAGTGGWNEQF
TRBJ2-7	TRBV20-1	SAFREGEQY
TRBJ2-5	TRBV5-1	ASSLRGGRGETQY
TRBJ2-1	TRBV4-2	ASSQAEEQF
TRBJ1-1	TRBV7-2	ASSQSGTTGLNTEAF
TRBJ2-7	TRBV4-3	ASSQEVTARSYEQY
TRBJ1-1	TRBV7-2	ASSLFGQTNTEAF
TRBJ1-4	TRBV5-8	ASSREIIGEKLF
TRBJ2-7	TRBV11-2	ASSRLGLAGTYEQY
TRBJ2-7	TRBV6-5	ASSYSSQPRVHEQY
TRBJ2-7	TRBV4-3	ASSQVLAGGSEEQY
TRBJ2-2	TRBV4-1	ASSQATGGIGTGELF
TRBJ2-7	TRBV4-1	ASSQAGILGEQY
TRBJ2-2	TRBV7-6	ASSKPTESANTGELF
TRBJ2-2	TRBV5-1	ASGDTDTGELF
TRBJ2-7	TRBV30	AWRKGGGYEQY
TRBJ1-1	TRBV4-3	ASSQGYRGTEAF
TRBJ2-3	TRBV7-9	ASSLSGGDTQY
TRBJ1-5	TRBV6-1	ASSSGTAVNQPQH
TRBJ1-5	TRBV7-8	ASSSKDRGFLVGNQPQH
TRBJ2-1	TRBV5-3	ARSQPDRDIGSYNEQF
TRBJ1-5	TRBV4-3	ASSPYRGRNQPQH
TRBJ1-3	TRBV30	AWRPKLTGASRNTIY
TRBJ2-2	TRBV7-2	ASSPGGGRRGGELF
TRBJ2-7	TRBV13	ASSPGQAAYEQY
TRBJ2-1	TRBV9	ASSVEGTGNNEQF
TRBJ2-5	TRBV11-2	ASSYRSIAGVGETQY